This record covers a single T cell receptor (beta chain). The target antigen is unknown. Data came from immunoSEQ multiplex PCR; TCRdb stores just in-frame clones and leaves some out. The repertoire holds 100,000 or so clones, 70% to 90% seen once, with 2.5% to 3% in the top ten. These data originate in a study of T cell responses to AZD1222 COVID-19 vaccine. Broader study findings: The study found Spike-specific TCR breadth and depth rose after two AZD1222 doses. Of the AZD1222 recipients, only 5 to 7 were seropositive at baseline.

This sample comprised peripheral blood, obtained on day 0 of AZD1222 vaccination. This sequence was found in an adult in good health.

CDR3 loop: CASSRGQGQGEKLFF. The CDR3 DNA reads TGTGCCAGCAGCAGGGGACAGGGACAGGGGGAAAAACTGTTTTTT. This sequence joins TRBV21-1 and TRBJ1-4; TRBD1, the D gene given by the table, was not confirmed from the DNA. TRBV21-1 is a pseudogene locus. The CDR3 has 15 residues.